This T cell receptor (beta chain) was obtained from a study of blood T cells in healthy people across ages (dated by TCRdb to about 2015). Some background on the complete study: In model experiments, roughly one uniquely barcoded TCR beta cDNA molecule per two T cells was captured by template switching. The study measured age-related changes in TCR beta repertoire diversity using deep sequencing normalized with unique cDNA molecular identifiers. The donors were split into four age groups: young (average 16 years), middle-aged (around 40), aged (approximately 60) and long-lived (over 80). For two donors (one aged 18 to 30 and one aged 80 or older), the study analyzed two additional independent replicas of 1 million unique cDNA reads from the same blood draw. General study outcomes and caveats: Bulk unsorted PBMC profiling prevented conclusive comparison of naive and antigen-experienced compartments. A strong correlation was found between observed TCR beta diversity and the percentage of naive T cells measured by flow cytometry. Observed TCR beta diversity per million T cells fell roughly linearly with age, and a significant reduction was already apparent by age around 40. Compared with the aged group, the long-lived group had more naive CD4+ T cells, fewer expanded clones and increased TCR diversity, a pattern suggesting age selection. The CMV infection status of donors was not known, potentially confounding age-related changes in expanded clonotypes. Total diversity estimates from one million sequenced T cells were considered lower bounds and underestimates.

The trim is 0 bases for V and 7 bases for J, with a gap of 20 bases between the germline ends. For CDR1 and CDR2, the germline V gene lists MGHRA and YSYEKL. From the cysteine up to the phenylalanine, the CDR3 has a length of 17 residues. The DNA shown is the 51-base CDR3, in frame from base 1. The donors were 40 or so Caucasian individuals from Russia, aged roughly 6 to 90 years, who were systemically healthy. Each donor gave ten milliliters of peripheral blood, drawn into EDTA-treated Vacutainer tubes. PBMCs were isolated by Ficoll-Paque density-gradient centrifugation, with at least 6.5 million obtained per sample. Total RNA, at least 6 micrograms per sample, was extracted from PBMCs with Trizol reagent. Naive CD45RAhigh/CD27high T cell percentages were measured by flow cytometry on a PBMC aliquot from every donor. Concerning this clonotype: This clone's antigen is unknown. Within one base of it there is no much larger clone, and no base qualities were kept.

Library generation was performed with 5' RACE. The instrument given in TCRdb is Illumina HiSeq 2500. The second PCR ran for about 6 to 12 cycles and used a J-beta primer mix along with a sample-barcoded 5' primer. A template-switch 5' adaptor carrying 12 random nucleotides introduced a unique molecular identifier onto each TCR beta cDNA molecule. Each sample yielded at least 3 million CDR3-containing paired-end reads. First-strand cDNA was synthesized from all RNA with the Mint cDNA synthesis kit, primed by a TRBC-specific oligonucleotide. After uracil-DNA glycosylase treatment, a first 18-cycle PCR used universal primers M1SS and BC2_uni_R on all cDNA. The source study handled its data this way. Normalization of each sample was performed by random selection of 1 million high-quality reads, each carrying a distinct molecular identifier. Reads with shared molecular identifiers were discarded instead of being binned into consensus sequences. MiTCR, set to a Q25 quality threshold and the strictest error-elimination algorithm, was used for CDR3 identification, clonotype clustering and error correction. A nonparametric unseen species model using Euler transformation provided a lower-bound estimate of total TCR beta diversity. The public sequencing data were trimmed at Q25 with fastp and processed into clonotypes with MiXCR by TCRdb, which kept only in-frame beta chains. Every entry covers one CDR3 protein and lists the most common genes and DNA from its rows. The V and J calls and clone size are TCRdb's, not the authors'. The sample table holds around 990,000 distinct CDR3 sequences, of which around 25% were seen once. The ten top clones hold around 0.7% of the sample.

Another study also made use of these data, one on T cells of mothers and their children. That second report states: Nine systemically healthy Caucasian individuals served as donors, namely three mothers together with their six children. cDNA synthesis consumed the entire amount of extracted RNA, loaded at about 1.6 ug RNA in each 15 ul reaction. Sample barcodes and 2-4 random nucleotides were added via the M1S primer in the second PCR. Over 8.5 million TCR beta CDR3 reads were obtained for each mother, and millions of reads were obtained for each child. Thymic selection similarly shapes TCR recombination output in related and unrelated pairs, with minor effect from inherited differences. Related mother-child pairs always showed normalized repertoire overlap that was slightly higher than in unrelated mother-child pairs, though the difference was never significant. No persistent microchimeric T cell clones were detected, at a sensitivity of roughly 93 clones per million clonotypes. To look for features that set related mother-child pairs apart from unrelated individuals, the researchers ran deep NGS to compare the TCR beta repertoires of mothers and children. Mothers averaged about 40 +/- 4 years of age and children averaged about 12 +/- 4 years. After adapter ligation with NEBNext reagents, the libraries were sequenced on Illumina HiSeq 2000 with 100+100 nt paired-end reads. Mother and child libraries were prepared a month apart and sequenced in separate runs to prevent cross-contamination. For each donor, between roughly 500,000 and 2,100,000 distinct TCR beta clonotypes were identified. Naive TCR beta clonotypes were estimated from low-frequency clonotypes matched to each donor's FACS-determined naive share, without sorting.

Recombination joined TRBV4-1 with TRBJ2-3; the D segment cannot be called with confidence. The sample was blood. This sequence originates from a girl aged 2 to 10 in good health. The DNA sequence follows: TGCGCCAGCAGCCAAGAAGCAACCCGGGCCCACGCAAATACGCAGTATTTT. Translated, this is CASSQEATRAHANTQYF.